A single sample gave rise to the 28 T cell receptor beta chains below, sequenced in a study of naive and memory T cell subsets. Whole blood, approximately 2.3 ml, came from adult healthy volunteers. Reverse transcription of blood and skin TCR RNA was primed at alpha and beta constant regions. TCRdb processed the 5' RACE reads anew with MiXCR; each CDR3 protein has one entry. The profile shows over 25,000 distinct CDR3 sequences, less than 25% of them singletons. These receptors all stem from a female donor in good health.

The CDR3 DNA reads as TGTGCCAGCAGCCCTCTTTCGGGCTCTAGCTCCTACAATGAGCAGTTCTTC. Its protein product is CASSPLSGSSSYNEQFF. The chain uses TRBV6-5 and TRBJ2-1; D is unclear. This CDR3 has 17 amino acids. V was pared by 6 bases and J by 0 bases, with 18 bases between. Looked up from germline, CDR1 is MNHEY and CDR2 is SVGAGI.

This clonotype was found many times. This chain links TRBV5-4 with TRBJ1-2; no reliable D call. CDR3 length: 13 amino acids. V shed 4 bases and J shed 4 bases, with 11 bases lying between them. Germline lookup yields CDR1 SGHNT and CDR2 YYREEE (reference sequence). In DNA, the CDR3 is TGTGCCAGCAGCATCGGGTTTGGCTATGGCTACACCTTC. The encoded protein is CASSIGFGYGYTF. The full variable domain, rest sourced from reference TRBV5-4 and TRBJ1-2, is ETGVTQSPTHLIKTRGQQVTLRCSSQSGHNTVSWYQQALGQGPQFIFQYYREEENGRGNFPPRFSGLQFPNYSSELNVNALELDDSALYLCASSIGFGYGYTFGSGTRLTVV.

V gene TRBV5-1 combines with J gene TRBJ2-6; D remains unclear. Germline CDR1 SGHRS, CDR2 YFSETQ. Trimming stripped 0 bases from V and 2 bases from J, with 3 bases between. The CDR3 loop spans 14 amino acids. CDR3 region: CASSLDAGANVLTF. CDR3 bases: TGCGCCAGCAGCTTGGACGCTGGGGCCAACGTCCTGACTTTC.

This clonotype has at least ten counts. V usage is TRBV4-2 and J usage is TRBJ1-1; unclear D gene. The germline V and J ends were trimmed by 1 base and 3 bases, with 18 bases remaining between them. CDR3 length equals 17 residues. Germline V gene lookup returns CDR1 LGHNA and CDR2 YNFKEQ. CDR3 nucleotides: TGTGCCAGCAGCCAAGCCTCGGGCAGCCCAGGCGACACTGAAGCTTTCTTT. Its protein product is CASSQASGSPGDTEAFF.

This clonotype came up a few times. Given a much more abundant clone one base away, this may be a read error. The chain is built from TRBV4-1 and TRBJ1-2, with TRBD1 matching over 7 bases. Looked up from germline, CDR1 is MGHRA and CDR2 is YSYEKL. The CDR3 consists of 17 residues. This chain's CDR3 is CASSQGQGQLFGYGDTF. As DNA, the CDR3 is TGCGCCAGCAGCCAAGGACAGGGTCAGCTATTTGGTTATGGCGACACCTTC.

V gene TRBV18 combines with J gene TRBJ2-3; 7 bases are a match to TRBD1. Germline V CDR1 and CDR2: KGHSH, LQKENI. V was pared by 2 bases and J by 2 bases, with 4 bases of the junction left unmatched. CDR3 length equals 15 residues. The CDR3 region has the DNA TGTGCCAGCTCACCAGGGACAGCATACACAGATACGCAGTATTTT. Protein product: CASSPGTAYTDTQYF. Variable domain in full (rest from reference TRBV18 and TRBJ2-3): NAGVMQNPRHLVRRRGQEARLRCSPMKGHSHVYWYRQLPEEGLKFMVYLQKENIIDESGMPKERFSAEFPKEGPSILRIQQVVRGDSAAYFCASSPGTAYTDTQYFGPGTRLTVL.

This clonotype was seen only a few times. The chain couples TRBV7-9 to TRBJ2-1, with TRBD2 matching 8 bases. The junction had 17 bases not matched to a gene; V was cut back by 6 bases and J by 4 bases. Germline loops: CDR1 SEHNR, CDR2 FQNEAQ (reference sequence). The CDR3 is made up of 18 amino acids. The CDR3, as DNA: TGTGCCAGCAGTCTAGGGTCCTTAAGGAGCGGGAGTTACAATGAGCAGTTCTTC. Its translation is CASSLGSLRSGSYNEQFF.

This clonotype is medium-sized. The CDR3: CASSLAQDGYTF. The DNA of the CDR3 is TGTGCCAGCAGCTTAGCCCAGGATGGCTACACCTTC. The chain links TRBV7-9 to TRBJ1-2; D remains ambiguous. Trimming stripped 0 bases from V and 6 bases from J, with 5 bases between. Germline V gives CDR1 SEHNR, CDR2 FQNEAQ (reference sequence). The CDR3 loop spans 12 amino acids.

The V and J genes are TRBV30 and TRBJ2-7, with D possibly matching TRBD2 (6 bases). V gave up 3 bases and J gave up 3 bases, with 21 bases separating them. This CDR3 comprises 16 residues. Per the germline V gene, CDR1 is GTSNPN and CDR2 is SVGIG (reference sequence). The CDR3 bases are TGTGCCTGGAGGGGGGGTGGTCACGGAACCAACTACGAGCAGTACTTC. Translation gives CAWRGGGHGTNYEQYF.

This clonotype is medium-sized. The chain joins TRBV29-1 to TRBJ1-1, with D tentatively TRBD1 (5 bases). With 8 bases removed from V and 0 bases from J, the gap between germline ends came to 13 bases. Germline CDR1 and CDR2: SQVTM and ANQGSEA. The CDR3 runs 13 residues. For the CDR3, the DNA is TGCAGCTCAAGACAGTTCCTGAACACTGAAGCTTTCTTT. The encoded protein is CSSRQFLNTEAFF.

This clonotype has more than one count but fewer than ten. In DNA form, the CDR3 reads TGCAGCGTCGGACAGTGGGCCGGCGGCTACACCTTC. Translation gives CSVGQWAGGYTF. The chain combines TRBV29-1 with TRBJ1-2; D is possibly TRBD1 (6 bases). The germline V and J ends were trimmed by 6 bases and 8 bases, with 16 bases remaining between them. Looked up from germline, CDR1 is SQVTM and CDR2 is ANQGSEA. The CDR3 runs 12 residues.

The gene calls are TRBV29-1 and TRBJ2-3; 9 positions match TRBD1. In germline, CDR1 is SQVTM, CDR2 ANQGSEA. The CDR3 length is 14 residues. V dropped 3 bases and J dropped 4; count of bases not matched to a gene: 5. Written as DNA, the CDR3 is TGCAGCGTTGAGGGGACAGGGATCGCAGATACGCAGTATTTT. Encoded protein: CSVEGTGIADTQYF.

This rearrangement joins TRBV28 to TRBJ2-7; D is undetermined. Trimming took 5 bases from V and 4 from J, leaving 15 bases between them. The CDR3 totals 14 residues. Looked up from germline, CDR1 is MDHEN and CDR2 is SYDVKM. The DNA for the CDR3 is TGTGCCAGCAGTCCCCTCCTAGTCTTATACGAGCAGTACTTC. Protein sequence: CASSPLLVLYEQYF.

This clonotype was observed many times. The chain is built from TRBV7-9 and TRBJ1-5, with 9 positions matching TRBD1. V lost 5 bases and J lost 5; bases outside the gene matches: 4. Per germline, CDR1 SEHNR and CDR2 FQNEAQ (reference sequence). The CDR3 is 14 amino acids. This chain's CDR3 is CASSLGTGYQPQHF. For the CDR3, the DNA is TGTGCCAGCAGCCTTGGGACAGGGTATCAGCCCCAGCATTTT.

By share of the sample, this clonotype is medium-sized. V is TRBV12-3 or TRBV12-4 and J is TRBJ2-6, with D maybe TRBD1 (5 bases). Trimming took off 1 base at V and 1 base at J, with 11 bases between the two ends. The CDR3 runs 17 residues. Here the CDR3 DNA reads TGTGCCAGCAGTTTAGTGAGGTCAGGGTCTGGGGCCAACGTCCTGACTTTC. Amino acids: CASSLVRSGSGANVLTF.

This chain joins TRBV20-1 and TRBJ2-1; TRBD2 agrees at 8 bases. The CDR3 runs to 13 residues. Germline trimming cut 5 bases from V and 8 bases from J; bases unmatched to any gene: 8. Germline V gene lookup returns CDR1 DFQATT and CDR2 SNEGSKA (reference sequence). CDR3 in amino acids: CSAHREGPHEQFF. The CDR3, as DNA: TGCAGTGCTCACCGGGAGGGGCCCCATGAGCAGTTCTTC.

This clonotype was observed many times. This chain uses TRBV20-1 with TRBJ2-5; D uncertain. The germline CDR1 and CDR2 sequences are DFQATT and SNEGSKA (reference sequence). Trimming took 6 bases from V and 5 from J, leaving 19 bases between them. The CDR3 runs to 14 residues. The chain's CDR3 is CSADDGTTGETQYF. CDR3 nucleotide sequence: TGCAGTGCCGACGACGGCACGACTGGGGAGACCCAGTACTTC.

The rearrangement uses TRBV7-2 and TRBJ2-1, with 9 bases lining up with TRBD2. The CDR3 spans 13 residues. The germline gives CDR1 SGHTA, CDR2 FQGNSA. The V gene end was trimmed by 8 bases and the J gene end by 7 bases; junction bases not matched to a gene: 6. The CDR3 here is CASRGRAGNEQFF. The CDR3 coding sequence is TGTGCCAGCCGCGGGAGGGCGGGGAATGAGCAGTTCTTC.

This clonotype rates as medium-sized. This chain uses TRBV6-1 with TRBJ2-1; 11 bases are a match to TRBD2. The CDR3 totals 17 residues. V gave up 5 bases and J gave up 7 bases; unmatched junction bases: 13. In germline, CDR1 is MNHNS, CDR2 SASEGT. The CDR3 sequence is CASSRLAGQKARNEQFF. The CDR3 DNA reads TGTGCCAGCAGTAGACTAGCGGGACAGAAGGCTCGTAATGAGCAGTTCTTC.

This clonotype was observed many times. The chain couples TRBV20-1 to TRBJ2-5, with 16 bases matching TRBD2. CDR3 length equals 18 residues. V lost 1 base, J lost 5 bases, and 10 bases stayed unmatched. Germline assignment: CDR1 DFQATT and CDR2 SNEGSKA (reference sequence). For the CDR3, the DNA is TGCAGTGCTAGAGTCCCGGGACTAGCGGGAGGGCCTGAGGAGACCCAGTACTTC. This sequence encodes CSARVPGLAGGPEETQYF.

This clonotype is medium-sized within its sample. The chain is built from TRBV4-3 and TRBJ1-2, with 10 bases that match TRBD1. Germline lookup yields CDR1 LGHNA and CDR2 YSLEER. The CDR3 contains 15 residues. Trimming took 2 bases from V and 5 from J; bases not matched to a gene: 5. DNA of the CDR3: TGCGCCAGCAGCCAACTGACAGGGGGCGCATATGGCTACACCTTC. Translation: CASSQLTGGAYGYTF.

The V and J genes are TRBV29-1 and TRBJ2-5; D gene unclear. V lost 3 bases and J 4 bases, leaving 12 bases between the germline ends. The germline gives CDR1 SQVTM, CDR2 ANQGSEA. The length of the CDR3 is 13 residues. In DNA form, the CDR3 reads TGCAGCGTTGATTTTAGAATACCAGAGACCCAGTACTTC. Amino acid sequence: CSVDFRIPETQYF.

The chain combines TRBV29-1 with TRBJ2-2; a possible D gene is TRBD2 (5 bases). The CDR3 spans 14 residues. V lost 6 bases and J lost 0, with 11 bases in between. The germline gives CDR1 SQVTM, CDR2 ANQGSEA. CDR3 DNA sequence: TGCAGCGTATTCGGGAACCCGAACACCGGGGAGCTGTTTTTT. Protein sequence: CSVFGNPNTGELFF.

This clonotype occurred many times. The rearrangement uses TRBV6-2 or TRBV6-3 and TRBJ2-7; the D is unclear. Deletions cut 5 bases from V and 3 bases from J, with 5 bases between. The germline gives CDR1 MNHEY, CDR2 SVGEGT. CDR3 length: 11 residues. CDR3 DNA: TGTGCCAGCAGTCACAGCTACGAGCAGTACTTC. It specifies CASSHSYEQYF.

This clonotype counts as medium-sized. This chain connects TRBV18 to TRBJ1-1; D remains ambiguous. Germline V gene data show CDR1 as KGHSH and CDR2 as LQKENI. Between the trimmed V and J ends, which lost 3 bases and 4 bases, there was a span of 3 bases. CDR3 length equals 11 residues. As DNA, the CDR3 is TGTGCCAGCTCACCCGGCACTGAAGCTTTCTTT. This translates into CASSPGTEAFF. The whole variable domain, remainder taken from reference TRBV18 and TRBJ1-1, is NAGVMQNPRHLVRRRGQEARLRCSPMKGHSHVYWYRQLPEEGLKFMVYLQKENIIDESGMPKERFSAEFPKEGPSILRIQQVVRGDSAAYFCASSPGTEAFFGQGTRLTVV.

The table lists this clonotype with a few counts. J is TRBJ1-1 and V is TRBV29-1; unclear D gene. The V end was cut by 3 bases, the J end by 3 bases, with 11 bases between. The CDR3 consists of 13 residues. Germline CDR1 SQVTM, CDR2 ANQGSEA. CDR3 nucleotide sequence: TGCAGCGTTGATGTGGACGGTTACACTGAAGCTTTCTTT. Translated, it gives CSVDVDGYTEAFF.

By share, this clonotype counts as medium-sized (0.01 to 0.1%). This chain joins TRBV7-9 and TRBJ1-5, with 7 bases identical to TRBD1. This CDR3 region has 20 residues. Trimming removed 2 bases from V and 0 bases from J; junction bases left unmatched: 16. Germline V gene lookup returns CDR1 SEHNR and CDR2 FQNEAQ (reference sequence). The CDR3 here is CASSLLRQGVKKGSNQPQHF. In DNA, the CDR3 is TGTGCCAGCAGCTTACTAAGACAGGGTGTCAAAAAGGGTAGCAATCAGCCCCAGCATTTT. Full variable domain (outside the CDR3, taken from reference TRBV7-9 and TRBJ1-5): DTGVSQNPRHKITKRGQNVTFRCDPISEHNRLYWYRQTLGQGPEFLTYFQNEAQLEKSRLLSDRFSAERPKGSFSTLEIQRTEQGDSAMYLCASSLLRQGVKKGSNQPQHFGDGTRLSIL.

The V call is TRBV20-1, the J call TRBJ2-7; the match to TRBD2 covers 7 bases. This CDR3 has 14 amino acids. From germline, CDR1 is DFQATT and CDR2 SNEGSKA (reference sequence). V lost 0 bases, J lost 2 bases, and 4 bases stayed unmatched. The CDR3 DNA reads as TGCAGTGCTAGAGAGGGGGGGGAGACCTACGAGCAGTACTTC. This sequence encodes CSAREGGETYEQYF.